This T cell receptor beta chain was found in a study of T cells in narcolepsy. Study findings and constraints: HCRT-specific and TRIB2-specific autoreactive clonotypes appeared among same-patient CSF and blood CD4+ clonotypes.

The CDR3 covers 13 residues. V lost 3 bases to trimming and J lost 1 base, with 6 bases between them. Germline V gene lookup returns CDR1 MNHNS and CDR2 SASEGT. The protocol was immunoSEQ multiplex PCR, while the TCRdb copy is restricted to in-frame clones and leaves out a portion. This sample yields more than 30,000 clones, of which 83% are seen a single time; less than 3% belongs to the top ten. Comment on this clone: Its antigen remains unidentified.

J is TRBJ1-1 and V is TRBV6-1; D is ambiguous. The TCR was taken from a human donor with narcolepsy. The source material was CD45RA- memory CD4+ T cells from PBMCs. CDR3 in amino acids: CASSDTSNTEAFF. The CDR3 nucleotides read TGTGCCAGCAGTGACACCTCGAACACTGAAGCTTTCTTT.